This T cell receptor beta chain stems from a study of T cells in Graves' hyperthyroidism and ophthalmopathy. Study-wide findings and caveats: Blood also contained most expanded thyroid clonotypes above 0.001.

The source material, RNA transcripts, was used to amplify TCR beta CDR3 regions. Researchers ran a first-round RT-PCR on the TCR CDR3 using the HTBI primer set. MiXCR was run by TCRdb on the multiplex PCR reads, yielding one entry per CDR3 protein. The sample records under 400,000 distinct CDR3 sequences, approximately 16% being singletons. This clonotype was seen only a few times. The antigen is not known. The germline V gene encodes CDR1 SEHNR and CDR2 FQNEAQ (reference sequence). Deletions cut 5 bases from V and 1 base from J, with 9 bases between. The CDR3 covers 14 residues. Ophthalmopathy patients had moderate-to-severe active disease, CAS ≥3, NOSPECS ≥4, and disease duration under 3 months.

The receptor comes from a woman aged 55-69 years with Graves' ophthalmopathy. The V call is TRBV7-9, the J call TRBJ1-3; maybe TRBD1 (5 bases). Sequencing input: blood. In nucleotides, the CDR3 is TGTGCCAGCAGCGCCGCAGGGTCTGGAAACACCATATATTTT. It is translated as CASSAAGSGNTIYF. Looking up the rest from reference TRBV7-9 and TRBJ1-3 gives the full variable domain: DTGVSQNPRHKITKRGQNVTFRCDPISEHNRLYWYRQTLGQGPEFLTYFQNEAQLEKSRLLSDRFSAERPKGSFSTLEIQRTEQGDSAMYLCASSAAGSGNTIYFGEGSWLTVV.